Below are 14 T cell receptor beta chains sequenced from a single sample in a study of control samples from healthy donors and cancer patients. Data came from immunoSEQ multiplex PCR; TCRdb stores just in-frame clones and leaves some out. The sample shows around 130,000 clones, 90% to 95% of them seen only once. Material: PBMCs. Source of these receptors: a man aged 50 to 60 with head and neck cancer.

The rearrangement joins TRBV28 to TRBJ1-5; 8 nucleotides match TRBD1. The CDR3 extends over 15 amino acids. The V gene's germline CDR1 is MDHEN and CDR2 SYDVKM. Germline trimming cut 3 bases from V and 4 bases from J; bases unmatched to any gene: 5. CDR3 bases: TGTGCCAGCAGTTTGGACAGGGAAGTGAATCAGCCCCAGCATTTT. Translated: CASSLDREVNQPQHF.

The V and J genes are TRBV18 and TRBJ2-5; perhaps TRBD2 as D (6 bases). Trimming took 3 bases from V and 1 from J, leaving 9 bases between them. This CDR3 contains 14 residues. Germline V gene data show CDR1 as KGHSH and CDR2 as LQKENI. For the CDR3, the DNA is TGTGCCAGCTCACCCCAGGGAGGCCAAGAGACCCAGTACTTC. As protein: CASSPQGGQETQYF.

The chain is built from TRBV28 and TRBJ2-1, with D perhaps being TRBD1 or TRBD2 (5 bases each). CDR3 size: 15 residues. Germline CDR1 reads MDHEN; CDR2 reads SYDVKM. With 0 bases removed from V and 3 bases from J, the gap between germline ends came to 9 bases. In DNA, the CDR3 is TGTGCCAGCAGTTTATGGGGACGGAGCTACAATGAGCAGTTCTTC. Translating it yields CASSLWGRSYNEQFF.

The V gene is TRBV27, the J gene TRBJ1-1; D ambiguous. Germline CDR1 reads MNHEY; CDR2 reads SMNVEV (reference sequence). V shed 3 bases and J shed 4 bases, with 21 bases lying between them. This CDR3 spans 17 amino acids. This CDR3 is CASSLYSGDTILTEAFF. CDR3 coding DNA: TGTGCCAGCAGTTTGTATTCGGGCGACACAATACTCACTGAAGCTTTCTTT.

The gene calls are TRBV2 and TRBJ1-6, with D tentatively TRBD1 (6 bases). V lost 6 bases and J lost 10, with 13 bases in between. Germline-derived CDR1 and CDR2 are SNHLY and FYNNEI. The CDR3 is 13 residues long. CDR3: CASRQQGPSPLHF. DNA for the CDR3: TGTGCCAGCAGGCAACAGGGTCCCTCACCCCTCCACTTT.

The V and J genes are TRBV19 and TRBJ2-7; no clear D. Germline values: CDR1 LNHDA, CDR2 SQIVND (reference sequence). V lost 3 bases to trimming and J lost 3 bases, with 18 bases between them. The length of the CDR3 is 16 residues. The CDR3 here is CASSIRVKEVVYEQYF. The DNA of the CDR3 is TGTGCCAGTAGTATTAGGGTCAAGGAAGTTGTCTACGAGCAGTACTTC.

This chain uses TRBV28 with TRBJ2-7; possible D gene TRBD1, 6 bases. V shed 2 bases and J shed 5 bases, with 10 bases lying between them. The CDR3 runs to 13 residues. Germline V gene data show CDR1 as MDHEN and CDR2 as SYDVKM. The CDR3 here is CASSLQGSHEQYF. For the CDR3, the DNA is TGTGCCAGCAGTTTACAGGGGAGCCACGAGCAGTACTTC. The complete variable domain, with remaining parts taken from reference TRBV28 and TRBJ2-7, reads DVKVTQSSRYLVKRTGEKVFLECVQDMDHENMFWYRQDPGLGLRLIYFSYDVKMKEKGDIPEGYSVSREKKERFSLILESASTNQTSMYLCASSLQGSHEQYFGPGTRLTVT.

This chain links TRBV4-2 with TRBJ2-7; D gene unclear. CDR3 length: 14 residues. Germline-derived CDR1 and CDR2 are LGHNA and YNFKEQ. Deletions cut 0 bases from V and 6 bases from J, with 12 bases between. The CDR3 here is CASSQEPSTGEQYF. The CDR3 DNA reads as TGTGCCAGCAGCCAAGAACCCAGCACGGGCGAGCAGTACTTC.

This rearrangement joins TRBV27 to TRBJ1-2, with 11 bases fitting TRBD1. The CDR3 consists of 14 residues. Germline CDR1 reads MNHEY; CDR2 reads SMNVEV (reference sequence). Unmatched junction bases numbered 7, after V lost 6 bases and J lost 7 bases. The CDR3 spells CASSHGGTGGGYTF. The CDR3 DNA reads TGTGCCAGCAGCCACGGAGGGACAGGGGGTGGCTACACCTTC.

This clone was detected only a few times. The chain is built from TRBV2 and TRBJ2-7; TRBD1 matches at 7 bases. After removal of 4 bases from V and 7 bases from J, the junction contained 16 bases not matched to a gene. Germline loops: CDR1 SNHLY, CDR2 FYNNEI. The CDR3 has 16 residues. CDR3: CASSGPRDSLAREQYF. Here the CDR3 DNA reads TGTGCCAGCAGTGGCCCCCGGGACAGCCTTGCTAGGGAGCAGTACTTC.

This chain links TRBV21-1 with TRBJ2-7; the D call in the table, TRBD1, was not verified against the DNA. TRBV21-1 is listed as a pseudogene. This CDR3 comprises 16 residues. CDR3 DNA sequence: TGTGCCAGCAGCAAAGTCCTTACAGGGATTCCCTACGAGCAGTACTTC. It codes for CASSKVLTGIPYEQYF.

This chain uses TRBV19 with TRBJ1-1, with D hard to call. CDR3 size: 12 residues. Trimming pared 9 bases from V and 0 bases from J, leaving 8 bases between. Germline values: CDR1 LNHDA, CDR2 SQIVND (reference sequence). As DNA, the CDR3 is TGTGCCAGCTCGGAGGTGAACACTGAAGCTTTCTTT. Its protein is CASSEVNTEAFF. The entire variable domain, with the rest obtained from reference TRBV19 and TRBJ1-1, is as follows: DGGITQSPKYLFRKEGQNVTLSCEQNLNHDAMYWYRQDPGQGLRLIYYSQIVNDFQKGDIAEGYSVSREKKESFPLTVTSAQKNPTAFYLCASSEVNTEAFFGQGTRLTVV.

In this sample, this clone turned up a few times. This chain uses TRBV4-1 with TRBJ1-6; a possible D gene is TRBD1 (5 bases). Germline V gene sequence: CDR1 MGHRA, CDR2 YSYEKL. The CDR3 loop spans 13 amino acids. The V gene lost 2 bases and the J gene lost 15 bases, with 14 bases spanning the gap. The CDR3: CASSQFDGGLLHF. CDR3 DNA sequence: TGCGCCAGCAGCCAATTCGACGGGGGTCTCCTCCACTTT.

This rearrangement joins TRBV28 to TRBJ1-2, with D maybe TRBD1 (6 bases). CDR1 is MDHEN and CDR2 is SYDVKM in the germline V gene. This CDR3 has 12 residues. V was cut by 10 bases and J by 7 bases, with 16 bases left in between. Written as DNA, the CDR3 is TGTGCCACCACAGGGCCGGCGGGTGGCTACACCTTC. Amino acids: CATTGPAGGYTF.